The source of this T cell receptor (beta chain) is a study of T cells in Graves' hyperthyroidism and ophthalmopathy. This clonotype was seen more than once but under ten times. The germline gives CDR1 MNHGY, CDR2 SAAAGT. The CDR3 length is 15 residues. V was shortened by 4 bases and J by 0 bases, with 10 bases between the two germline ends. TCR beta CDR3 sequences were amplified from RNA transcripts. During a first-round RT-PCR of the TCR CDR3, the HTBI primer set was used. TCRdb redid the calling of the multiplex PCR reads with MiXCR, one entry per CDR3 protein. The table has some 690,000 distinct CDR3 sequences, roughly 17% seen once; the top ten hold around a sixth. Newly diagnosed patients aged 18 to 65 had hyperthyroidism of under 2 months' duration. Pregnant or lactating patients were excluded, as were those with uncontrolled infection or other autoimmune disease. The source of the PBMCs was roughly 10 ml of fresh peripheral blood.

The sequencing sample was made of blood. This chain uses TRBV6-8 with TRBJ2-1; no definite D call. The clonotype was recovered from a man in his fifties with Graves' hyperthyroidism. The CDR3 DNA sequence: TGTGCCAGCAGTTTCATCCCCACCTCCTACAATGAGCAGTTCTTC. Its protein is CASSFIPTSYNEQFF.